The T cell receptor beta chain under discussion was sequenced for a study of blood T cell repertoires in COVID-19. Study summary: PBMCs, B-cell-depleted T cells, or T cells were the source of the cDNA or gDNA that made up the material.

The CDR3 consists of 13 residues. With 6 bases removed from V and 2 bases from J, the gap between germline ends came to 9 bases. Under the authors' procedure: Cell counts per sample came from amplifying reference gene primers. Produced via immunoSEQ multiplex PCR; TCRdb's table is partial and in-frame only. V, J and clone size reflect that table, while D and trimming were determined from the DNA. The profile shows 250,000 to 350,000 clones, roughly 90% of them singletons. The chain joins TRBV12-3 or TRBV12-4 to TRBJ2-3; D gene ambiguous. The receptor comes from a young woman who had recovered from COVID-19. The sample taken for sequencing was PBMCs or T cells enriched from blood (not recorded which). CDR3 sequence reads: CASSPPVTDTQYF. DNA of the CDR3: TGTGCCAGCAGCCCCCCGGTCACAGATACGCAGTATTTT.